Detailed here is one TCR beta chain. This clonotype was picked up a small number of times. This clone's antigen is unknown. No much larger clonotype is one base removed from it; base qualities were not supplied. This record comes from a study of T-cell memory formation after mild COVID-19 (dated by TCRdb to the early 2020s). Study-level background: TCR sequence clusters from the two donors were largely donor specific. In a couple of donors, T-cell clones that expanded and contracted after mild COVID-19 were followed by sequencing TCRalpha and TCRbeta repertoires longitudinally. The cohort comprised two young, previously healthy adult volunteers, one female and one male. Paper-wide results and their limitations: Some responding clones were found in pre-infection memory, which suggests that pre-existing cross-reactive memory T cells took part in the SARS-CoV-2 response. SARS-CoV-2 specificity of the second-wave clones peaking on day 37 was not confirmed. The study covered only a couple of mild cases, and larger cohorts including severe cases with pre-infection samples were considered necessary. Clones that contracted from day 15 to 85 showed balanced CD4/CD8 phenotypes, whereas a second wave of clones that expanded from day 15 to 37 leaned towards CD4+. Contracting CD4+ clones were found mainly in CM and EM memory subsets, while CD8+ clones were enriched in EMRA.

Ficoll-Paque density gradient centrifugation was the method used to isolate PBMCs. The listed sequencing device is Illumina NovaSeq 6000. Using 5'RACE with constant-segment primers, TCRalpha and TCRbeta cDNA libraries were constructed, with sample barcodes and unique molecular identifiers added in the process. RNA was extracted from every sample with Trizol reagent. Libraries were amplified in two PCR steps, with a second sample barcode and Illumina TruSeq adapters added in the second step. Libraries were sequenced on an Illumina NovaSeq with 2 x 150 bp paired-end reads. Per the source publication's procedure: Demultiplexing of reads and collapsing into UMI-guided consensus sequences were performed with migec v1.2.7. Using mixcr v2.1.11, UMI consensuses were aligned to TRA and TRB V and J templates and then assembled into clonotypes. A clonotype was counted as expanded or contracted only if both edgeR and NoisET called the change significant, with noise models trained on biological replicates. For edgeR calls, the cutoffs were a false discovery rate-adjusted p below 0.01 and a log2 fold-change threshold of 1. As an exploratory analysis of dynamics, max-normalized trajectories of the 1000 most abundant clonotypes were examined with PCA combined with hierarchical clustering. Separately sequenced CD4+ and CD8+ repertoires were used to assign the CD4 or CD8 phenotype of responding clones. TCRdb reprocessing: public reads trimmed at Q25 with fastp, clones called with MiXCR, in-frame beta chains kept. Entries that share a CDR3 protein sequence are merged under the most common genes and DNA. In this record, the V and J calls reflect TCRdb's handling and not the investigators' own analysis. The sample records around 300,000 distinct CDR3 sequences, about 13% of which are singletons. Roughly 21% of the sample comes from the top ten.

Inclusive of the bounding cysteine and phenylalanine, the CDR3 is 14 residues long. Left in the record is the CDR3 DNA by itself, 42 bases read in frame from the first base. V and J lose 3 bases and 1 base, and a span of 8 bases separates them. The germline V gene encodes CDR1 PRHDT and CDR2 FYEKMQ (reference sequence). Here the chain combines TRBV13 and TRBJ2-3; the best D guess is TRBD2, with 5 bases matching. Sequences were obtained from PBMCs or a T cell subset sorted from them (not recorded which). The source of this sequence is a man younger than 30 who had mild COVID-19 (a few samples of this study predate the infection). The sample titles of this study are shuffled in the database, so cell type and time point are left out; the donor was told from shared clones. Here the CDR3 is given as CASSFGRGTDTQYF. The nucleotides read TGTGCCAGCAGCTTCGGGCGGGGCACAGATACGCAGTATTTT.